The rows below give T cell receptor beta chains drawn from one sample of a study of T cell responses to AZD1222 COVID-19 vaccine. Using immunoSEQ multiplex PCR, the repertoire was profiled, and TCRdb retains in-frame clones only, with some absent. The table shows about 140,000 clones, with more than 80% occurring only once. The input for sequencing was peripheral blood, taken 28 days after the second dose of the MenACWY control vaccine. The receptors stem from an adult who received the MenACWY meningococcal vaccine as a control. Both conserved end residues are part of each CDR3.

J | V | CDR3
TRBJ1-1 | TRBV25-1 | CASAEAGGTTEAFF
TRBJ2-7 | TRBV3-1/TRBV3-2 | CASSQDGAVDGTYEQYF
TRBJ2-7 | TRBV6-5 | CASSFRGEQYF
TRBJ1-2 | TRBV28 | CASSLEGWGAAGYTF
TRBJ2-4 | TRBV6-5 | CASRQGTKNIQYF
TRBJ2-7 | TRBV7-7 | CASSLDRSSYEQYF
TRBJ2-7 | TRBV12-3/TRBV12-4 | CASSFTGSYEQYF
TRBJ2-2 | TRBV5-1 | CASSLASRGVTGELFF
TRBJ1-6 | TRBV19 | CASSAPGQAPDSPLHF
TRBJ2-7 | TRBV2 | CASRGLSYEQYF
TRBJ1-2 | TRBV5-6 | CASSLAQGPYGYTF
TRBJ2-1 | TRBV5-5 | CASSSDRVTYNEQFF
TRBJ2-7 | TRBV7-8 | CASSLVDSTYEQYF
TRBJ2-3 | TRBV11-1 | CASSLIQGGADTQYF
TRBJ1-5 | TRBV28 | CASSSPGQPQGQPQHF
TRBJ2-1 | TRBV4-3 | CASSQDRGGRAANEQFF
TRBJ1-2 | TRBV2 | CASSGLGASGYTF
TRBJ2-7 | TRBV29-1 | CSATSGSTYEQYF
TRBJ2-5 | TRBV7-2 | CASSSPYQETQYF
TRBJ1-5 | TRBV5-6 | CASSYGQGNQPQHF